Presented here are 2 T cell receptor beta chains from one specimen sequenced in a study of tumor T cells in aggressive B-cell lymphoma. Data came from immunoSEQ multiplex PCR; TCRdb stores just in-frame clones and leaves some out. The sample has some 4,100 clones, approximately 80% seen once; the top ten hold about 50%. The specimen was tumor tissue. The receptors here all came from an adult with diffuse large B cell lymphoma.

The chain recombines TRBV27 with TRBJ1-3; 7 bases align to TRBD1. This CDR3 has 15 amino acids. J was trimmed by 0 bases and V by 6 bases; bases with no gene match: 5. The germline V gene encodes CDR1 MNHEY and CDR2 SMNVEV (reference sequence). CDR3 DNA sequence: TGTGCCAGCAGACCGACAGGGCTCTCTGGAAACACCATATATTTT. It translates to CASRPTGLSGNTIYF.

The chain is built from TRBV10-2 and TRBJ1-1, with unresolved D. Germline CDR1 reads WSHSY; CDR2 reads SAAADI. Trimming cost V 4 bases and J 4 bases, with 10 bases left between them. The CDR3 consists of 13 residues. CDR3 sequence reads: CASSVGVGTEAFF. CDR3 nucleotides: TGCGCCAGCAGTGTGGGCGTAGGCACTGAAGCTTTCTTT.